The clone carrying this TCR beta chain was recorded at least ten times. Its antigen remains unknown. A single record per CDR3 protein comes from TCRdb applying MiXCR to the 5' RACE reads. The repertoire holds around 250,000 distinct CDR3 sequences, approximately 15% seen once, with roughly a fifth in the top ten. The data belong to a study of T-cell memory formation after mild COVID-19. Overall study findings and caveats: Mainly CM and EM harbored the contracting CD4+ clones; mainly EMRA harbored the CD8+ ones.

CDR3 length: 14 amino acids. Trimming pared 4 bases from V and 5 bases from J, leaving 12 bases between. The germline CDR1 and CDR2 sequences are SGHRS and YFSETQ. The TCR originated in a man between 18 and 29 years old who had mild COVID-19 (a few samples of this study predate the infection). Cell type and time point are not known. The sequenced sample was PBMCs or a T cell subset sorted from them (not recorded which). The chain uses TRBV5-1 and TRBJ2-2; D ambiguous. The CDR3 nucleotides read TGCGCCAGCAGCCCCATAGGCATTACCGGGGAGCTGTTTTTT. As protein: CASSPIGITGELFF.